Following are 32 T cell receptor beta chains from one sample sequenced in a study of cytomegalovirus exposure and HLA in healthy donors. Use of 60 Vbeta and 13 Jbeta primers characterized the PCR. Method: immunoSEQ multiplex PCR; TCRdb's copy keeps in-frame clones and lacks some. In the table there are more than 100,000 clones, about 61% of which are singletons. Source material: PBMCs. The receptors stem from a woman aged 40 to 50 in good health and CMV-seronegative.

This clone was seen once. The V and J genes are TRBV6-5 and TRBJ2-5; D gene uncertain. Germline V CDR1 and CDR2: MNHEY, SVGAGI. V dropped 2 bases and J dropped 5 bases, with 12 bases sitting between them. This CDR3 comprises 14 residues. CDR3 loop: CASSYAGVKETQYF. The CDR3 DNA follows: TGTGCCAGCAGTTACGCAGGTGTTAAGGAGACCCAGTACTTC.

The chain is built from TRBV14 and TRBJ1-3; no clear D. The CDR3 covers 16 residues. Germline loops: CDR1 SGHDN, CDR2 FVKESK. Deletions cut 4 bases from V and 0 bases from J, with 13 bases between. The CDR3 loop reads CASSPLGPGSGNTIYF. CDR3 DNA sequence: TGTGCCAGCAGCCCGCTTGGGCCCGGCTCTGGAAACACCATATATTTT.

The chain combines TRBV10-3 with TRBJ1-2; 7 nucleotides align to TRBD1. After removal of 4 bases from V and 6 bases from J, the junction contained 5 bases not matched to a gene. This CDR3 spans 13 amino acids. Germline CDR1 and CDR2: ENHRY and SYGVKD. In DNA form, the CDR3 reads TGTGCCATCAGTGTTGGACAGGTGGATGGCTACACCTTC. Protein product: CAISVGQVDGYTF.

The J gene is TRBJ2-5, the V gene TRBV11-1; 11 bases align to TRBD2. The CDR3 runs 16 residues. CDR1 and CDR2 from the germline V gene are SGHAT and FQDESV (reference sequence). The trim removed 3 bases at V and 2 bases at J, leaving 5 bases unmatched. CDR3 in DNA: TGTGCCAGCAGCTTTAGCGGGGGGGCCGATCAAGAGACCCAGTACTTC. Protein sequence: CASSFSGGADQETQYF.

The V gene is TRBV29-1, the J gene TRBJ1-1; no definite D call. Trimming pared 6 bases from V and 7 bases from J, leaving 9 bases between. The CDR3 spans 10 residues. Looked up from germline, CDR1 is SQVTM and CDR2 is ANQGSEA. The CDR3 nucleotides are TGCAGCGTCAGGAGGGATGAAGCTTTCTTT. Translation: CSVRRDEAFF.

This clone has a handful of counts. The rearrangement joins TRBV28 to TRBJ2-2; 10 nucleotides agree with TRBD1. The junction had 7 bases not matched to a gene; V was cut back by 6 bases and J by 6 bases. This CDR3 contains 15 residues. Germline loops: CDR1 MDHEN, CDR2 SYDVKM. CDR3 loop: CASSSDRGSPGELFF. DNA of the CDR3: TGTGCCAGCAGCTCGGACAGGGGGTCACCCGGGGAGCTGTTTTTT.

Only a few counts were recorded for this clone. The chain employs TRBV4-2 and TRBJ2-7, with D perhaps TRBD1 (6 bases). Trimming left V 2 bases short and J 3 bases short, with 11 bases between. Germline-derived CDR1 and CDR2 are LGHNA and YNFKEQ. CDR3 size: 14 residues. This chain's CDR3 is CASSQWQGHYEQYF. As DNA, the CDR3 is TGTGCCAGCAGCCAATGGCAGGGGCACTACGAGCAGTACTTC.

This chain connects TRBV30 to TRBJ1-4, with D possibly TRBD1 on 5 matching bases. The CDR3 length is 15 residues. Germline CDR1 is GTSNPN and CDR2 is SVGIG (reference sequence). V lost 3 bases to trimming and J lost 5 bases, with 16 bases between them. CDR3 bases: TGTGCCTGGAGGCCCCTGGTCGGGGGGAATGAAAAACTGTTTTTT. Amino acid sequence: CAWRPLVGGNEKLFF.

The chain employs TRBV4-3 and TRBJ1-6; possible D gene TRBD1, 5 bases. The CDR3 sequence is 18 residues long. Germline CDR1 is LGHNA and CDR2 is YSLEER. Trimming stripped 0 bases from V and 7 bases from J, with 19 bases between. Here the CDR3 reads CASSQDTYGPGRNSPLHF. The DNA for the CDR3 is TGCGCCAGCAGCCAAGATACTTACGGTCCAGGGCGAAATTCACCCCTCCACTTT.

The J gene is TRBJ1-2, the V gene TRBV10-3; 7 bases are shared with TRBD1. Germline V lookup: CDR1 ENHRY, CDR2 SYGVKD. V lost 6 bases and J lost 6; bases outside the gene matches: 7. The CDR3 runs to 13 residues. CDR3 sequence: CAIRPGQEDGYTF. For the CDR3, the DNA is TGTGCCATCAGACCCGGACAGGAGGATGGCTACACCTTC.

This chain joins TRBV19 and TRBJ1-2; D ambiguous. This CDR3 has 12 residues. V lost 3 bases and J lost 8, with 10 bases in between. Germline CDR1 reads LNHDA; CDR2 reads SQIVND (reference sequence). In DNA, the CDR3 is TGTGCCAGTAGTATTTGGCGGGAAGGCTACACCTTC. As protein: CASSIWREGYTF.

The chain couples TRBV30 to TRBJ2-7; D is unresolved. V lost 4 bases to trimming and J lost 2 bases, with 9 bases between them. Germline V gene sequence: CDR1 GTSNPN, CDR2 SVGIG (reference sequence). This CDR3 is 12 amino acids long. The CDR3 DNA sequence: TGTGCCTGGATAGGCGAGGCCTACGAGCAGTACTTC. Its translation is CAWIGEAYEQYF.

This clone was found a few times. The rearrangement uses TRBV27 and TRBJ1-5, with 9 positions matching TRBD1. Trimming removed 5 bases from V and 4 bases from J; junction bases left unmatched: 6. From germline, CDR1 is MNHEY and CDR2 SMNVEV (reference sequence). The CDR3 is 15 residues long. The CDR3 is CASSANGQGNQPQHF. The CDR3 bases are TGTGCCAGCAGTGCGAACGGACAGGGGAATCAGCCCCAGCATTTT.

This clone was found once. The chain couples TRBV19 to TRBJ1-6, with D possibly being TRBD1 (6 bases). From germline, CDR1 is LNHDA and CDR2 SQIVND (reference sequence). The CDR3 spans 13 residues. V gave up 7 bases and J gave up 7 bases, with 11 bases separating them. This CDR3 reads CASKYRENSPLHF. CDR3 nucleotide sequence: TGTGCCAGTAAATACAGGGAAAATTCACCCCTCCACTTT.

A few counts support this clone. The V gene is TRBV28, the J gene TRBJ1-5; perhaps TRBD1 as D (5 bases). Trimming pared 5 bases from V and 3 bases from J, leaving 14 bases between. The CDR3 is made up of 15 amino acids. Germline V gives CDR1 MDHEN, CDR2 SYDVKM. For the CDR3, the DNA is TGTGCCAGCAGTCCCAACACGGGGGTCAATCAGCCCCAGCATTTT. It codes for CASSPNTGVNQPQHF.

The chain links TRBV6-5 to TRBJ2-7; D is perhaps TRBD1 (5 bases). V gave up 0 bases and J gave up 5 bases, with 11 bases separating them. In germline, CDR1 is MNHEY, CDR2 SVGAGI. The CDR3 is 14 amino acids. CDR3 in amino acids: CASSYSPFRDEQYF. In DNA, the CDR3 is TGTGCCAGCAGTTACTCCCCGTTCAGGGACGAGCAGTACTTC.

The CDR3 region has the DNA TGTGCCAGCAGCCCCCCCAGGGACACCGGGGAGCTGTTTTTT. This sequence encodes CASSPPRDTGELFF. The genes are TRBV6-6 and TRBJ2-2, with D possibly matching TRBD1 (5 bases). V was pared by 6 bases and J by 3 bases, with 11 bases between. This CDR3 has 14 residues. Germline CDR1 and CDR2: MNHNY and SVGAGI (reference sequence).

This chain connects TRBV7-2 to TRBJ2-5, with 9 bases that match TRBD2. Germline CDR1 is SGHTA and CDR2 is FQGNSA. The CDR3 is made up of 16 amino acids. The V segment lost 4 bases and the J segment 1 base; nucleotides outside the gene matches: 7. CDR3 bases: TGTGCCAGCAGCTGGCCGGGCGGGGGGGCCCAAGAGACCCAGTACTTC. Translation gives CASSWPGGGAQETQYF. Together with reference TRBV7-2 and TRBJ2-5, the CDR3 gives the full variable domain: GAGVSQSPSNKVTEKGKDVELRCDPISGHTALYWYRQSLGQGLEFLIYFQGNSAPDKSGLPSDRFSAERTGGSVSTLTIQRTQQEDSAVYLCASSWPGGGAQETQYFGPGTRLLVL.

V is TRBV4-3 and J is TRBJ1-6; D not certain. Trimming shortened V by 0 bases and J by 5 bases, and 23 bases separated the two germline ends. This CDR3 has 20 residues. The germline gives CDR1 LGHNA, CDR2 YSLEER. CDR3 nucleotide sequence: TGCGCCAGCAGCCAAGAATTCGGCTGGGGAGGGAGCGCCAATAATTCACCCCTCCACTTT. It translates to CASSQEFGWGGSANNSPLHF.

The CDR3 sequence: CASSLPEGTRTPLHF. The DNA for the CDR3 is TGCGCCAGCAGCTTACCGGAGGGCACCAGGACACCCCTCCACTTT. The chain combines TRBV5-1 with TRBJ1-6; D is undetermined. Germline assignment: CDR1 SGHRS and CDR2 YFSETQ. The CDR3 length is 15 residues. Trimming took 2 bases from V and 11 from J, leaving 17 bases between them.

This sequence joins TRBV5-1 and TRBJ2-5, with 7 bases aligning to TRBD1. Germline V gives CDR1 SGHRS, CDR2 YFSETQ. Trimming at V came to 2 bases and at J to 4 bases, leaving 11 bases not matched to a gene. The CDR3 has 16 residues. The CDR3 DNA is TGCGCCAGCAGCTTTGAGGGAGCCGGGACAGTAGAGACCCAGTACTTC. Its protein product is CASSFEGAGTVETQYF.

This sequence joins TRBV5-4 and TRBJ1-2; 10 nucleotides match TRBD1. V gave up 3 bases and J gave up 6 bases; unmatched junction bases: 5. Germline CDR1 reads SGHNT; CDR2 reads YYREEE (reference sequence). The CDR3 has 14 residues. The DNA for the CDR3 is TGTGCCAGCAGCTCAGTTGGGACAGGGGATGGCTACACCTTC. It encodes CASSSVGTGDGYTF.

The gene calls are TRBV29-1 and TRBJ1-1; D unresolved. This CDR3 contains 14 residues. Trimming removed 5 bases from V and 1 base from J, with 14 bases in between. Germline-derived CDR1 and CDR2 are SQVTM and ANQGSEA. The CDR3 loop is CSVSVTTGNTEAFF. The CDR3 DNA follows: TGCAGCGTTAGCGTTACAACGGGGAACACTGAAGCTTTCTTT.

The chain couples TRBV5-1 to TRBJ1-2; 8 nucleotides align to TRBD1. CDR1 SGHRS and CDR2 YFSETQ come from the germline V gene. This CDR3 is 14 amino acids long. The ends lost 3 bases at V and 1 base at J; junction bases unmatched: 2. The CDR3: CASSSTGDNYGYTF. The CDR3 DNA sequence: TGCGCCAGCAGCTCGACAGGGGATAACTATGGCTACACCTTC.

Note on this clone: The conserved closing phenylalanine or tryptophan is absent in this CDR3, likely reflecting a read error. The rearrangement links TRBV7-9 to TRBJ1-2; D is undetermined. V shed 5 bases and J shed 2 bases, with 15 bases lying between them. Looked up from germline, CDR1 is SEHNR and CDR2 is FQNEAQ (reference sequence). This CDR3 is built from 15 residues. The CDR3 region is CASSRESLTNYGYTL. The CDR3 nucleotides read TGTGCCAGCAGCCGGGAGTCGTTGACCAACTATGGCTACACCCTC.

The CDR3 region is CASSLRAAYNSPLHF. The CDR3 nucleotides read TGTGCCAGCAGCTTACGTGCAGCGTATAATTCACCCCTCCACTTT. The chain links TRBV7-3 to TRBJ1-6, with D unresolved. The CDR3 consists of 15 residues. CDR1 is SGHTA, CDR2 FQGTGA, per germline. The V gene lost 2 bases and the J gene lost 4 bases, with 9 bases spanning the gap.

The chain links TRBV5-1 to TRBJ1-2, with unresolved D. The CDR3 has 15 amino acids. CDR1 is SGHRS, CDR2 YFSETQ, per germline. Trimming shortened V by 5 bases and J by 4 bases, and 18 bases separated the two germline ends. This chain's CDR3 is CASRSQAGPSYGYTF. The CDR3 bases are TGCGCCAGCAGGTCGCAGGCCGGTCCTTCCTATGGCTACACCTTC.

The chain employs TRBV7-2 and TRBJ1-2; D unclear. V dropped 2 bases and J dropped 8 bases, with 15 bases sitting between them. The CDR3 length is 14 residues. Per germline, CDR1 SGHTA and CDR2 FQGNSA. The CDR3 loop is CASSLPFGLSGYTF. The CDR3 nucleotides are TGTGCCAGCAGCTTACCCTTTGGGCTAAGCGGCTACACCTTC. The entire variable domain, with the rest obtained from reference TRBV7-2 and TRBJ1-2, is as follows: GAGVSQSPSNKVTEKGKDVELRCDPISGHTALYWYRQSLGQGLEFLIYFQGNSAPDKSGLPSDRFSAERTGGSVSTLTIQRTQQEDSAVYLCASSLPFGLSGYTFGSGTRLTVV.

V gene TRBV14 combines with J gene TRBJ2-1; D unclear. V lost 4 bases and J lost 0, with 7 bases in between. The germline V gene has CDR1 SGHDN and CDR2 FVKESK. This CDR3 spans 14 amino acids. The CDR3 spells CASSPSYSYNEQFF. The CDR3 nucleotides are TGTGCCAGCAGCCCTTCCTACTCCTACAATGAGCAGTTCTTC.

V usage is TRBV6-1 and J usage is TRBJ1-1, with D maybe TRBD1 (6 bases). CDR3 length: 15 amino acids. Trimming pared 0 bases from V and 3 bases from J, leaving 11 bases between. Germline V CDR1 and CDR2: MNHNS, SASEGT. CDR3 nucleotides: TGTGCCAGCAGTGAAGCGGCAGGGGAACACACTGAAGCTTTCTTT. This gives the protein CASSEAAGEHTEAFF.

This clone occurred a few times. J is TRBJ2-7 and V is TRBV11-3; 9 bases are shared with TRBD1. The V segment lost 5 bases and the J segment 0 bases; nucleotides outside the gene matches: 8. The CDR3 loop spans 16 amino acids. Per germline, CDR1 SGHNT and CDR2 YENEEA. CDR3 loop: CASSPGTGPRSYEQYF. The CDR3 coding sequence is TGTGCCAGCAGCCCCGGGACAGGGCCCCGCTCCTACGAGCAGTACTTC.

The chain links TRBV7-9 to TRBJ1-2; D is uncertain. Germline CDR1 reads SEHNR; CDR2 reads FQNEAQ (reference sequence). The CDR3 is 11 amino acids. Trimming removed 7 bases at V and 7 bases at J, with 10 bases between. The CDR3 here is CASTPGSGYTF. The CDR3 DNA reads as TGTGCCAGCACACCCGGTAGTGGCTACACCTTC.